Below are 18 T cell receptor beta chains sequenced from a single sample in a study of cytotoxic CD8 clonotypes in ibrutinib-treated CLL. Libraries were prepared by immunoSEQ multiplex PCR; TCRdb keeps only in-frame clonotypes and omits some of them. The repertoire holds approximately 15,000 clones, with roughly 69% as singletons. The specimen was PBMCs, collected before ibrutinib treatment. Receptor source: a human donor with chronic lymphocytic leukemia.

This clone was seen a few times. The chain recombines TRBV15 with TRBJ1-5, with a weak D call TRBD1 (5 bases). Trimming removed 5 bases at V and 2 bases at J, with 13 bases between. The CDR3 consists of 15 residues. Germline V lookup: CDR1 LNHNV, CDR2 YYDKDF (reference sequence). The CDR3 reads CATSSEMGGNQPQHF. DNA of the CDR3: TGTGCCACCAGCTCAGAGATGGGGGGCAATCAGCCCCAGCATTTT.

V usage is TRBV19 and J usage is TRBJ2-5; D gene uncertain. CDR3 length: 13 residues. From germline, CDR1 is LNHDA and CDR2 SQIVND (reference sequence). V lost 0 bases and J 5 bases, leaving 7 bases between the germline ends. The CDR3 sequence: CASSIDVRETQYF. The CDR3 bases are TGTGCCAGTAGTATAGATGTTAGGGAGACCCAGTACTTC.

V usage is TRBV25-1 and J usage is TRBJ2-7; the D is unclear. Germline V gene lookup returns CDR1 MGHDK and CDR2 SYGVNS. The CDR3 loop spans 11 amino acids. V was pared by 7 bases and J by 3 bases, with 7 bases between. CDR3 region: CASTGLYEQYF. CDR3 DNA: TGTGCCAGCACCGGGCTCTACGAGCAGTACTTC.

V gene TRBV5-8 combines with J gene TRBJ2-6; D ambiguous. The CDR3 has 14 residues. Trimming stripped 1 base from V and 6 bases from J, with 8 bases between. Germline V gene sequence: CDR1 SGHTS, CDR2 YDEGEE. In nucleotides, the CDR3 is TGTGCCAGCAGCTTGCTAGGAGAGGCCAACGTCCTGACTTTC. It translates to CASSLLGEANVLTF.

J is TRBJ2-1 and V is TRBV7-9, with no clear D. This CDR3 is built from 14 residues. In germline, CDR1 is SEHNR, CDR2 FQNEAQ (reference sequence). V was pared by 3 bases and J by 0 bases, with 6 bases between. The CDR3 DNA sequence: TGTGCCAGCAGCTTCTCTAGCTCCTACAATGAGCAGTTCTTC. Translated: CASSFSSSYNEQFF.

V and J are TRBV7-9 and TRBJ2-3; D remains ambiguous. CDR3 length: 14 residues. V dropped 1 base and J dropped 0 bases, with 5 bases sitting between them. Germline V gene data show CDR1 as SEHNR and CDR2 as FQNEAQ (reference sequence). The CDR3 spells CASSLEVSTDTQYF. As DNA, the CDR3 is TGTGCCAGCAGCTTAGAGGTCAGCACAGATACGCAGTATTTT.

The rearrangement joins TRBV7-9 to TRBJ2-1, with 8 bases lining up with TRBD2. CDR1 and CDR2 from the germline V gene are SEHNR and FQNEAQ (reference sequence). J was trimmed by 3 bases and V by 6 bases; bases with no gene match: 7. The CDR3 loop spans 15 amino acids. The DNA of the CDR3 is TGTGCCAGCAGTTCAAGCGGGAGAGTCTACAATGAGCAGTTCTTC. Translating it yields CASSSSGRVYNEQFF.

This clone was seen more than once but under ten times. CDR3 sequence reads: CASALGQNNSPLHF. The CDR3 DNA reads as TGTGCTAGTGCCTTGGGGCAGAATAATTCACCCCTCCACTTT. The rearrangement uses TRBV12-5 and TRBJ1-6, with D possibly TRBD1 on 5 matching bases. Germline V gene sequence: CDR1 LGHNT, CDR2 FRNRAP. With 7 bases removed from V and 5 bases from J, the gap between germline ends came to 12 bases. The CDR3 spans 14 residues.

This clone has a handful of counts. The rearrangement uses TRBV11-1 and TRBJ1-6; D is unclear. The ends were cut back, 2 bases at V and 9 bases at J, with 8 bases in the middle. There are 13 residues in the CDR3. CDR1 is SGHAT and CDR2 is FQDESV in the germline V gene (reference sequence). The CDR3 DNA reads TGTGCCAGCAGCTTAAGAGATATTTCACCCCTCCACTTT. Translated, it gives CASSLRDISPLHF.

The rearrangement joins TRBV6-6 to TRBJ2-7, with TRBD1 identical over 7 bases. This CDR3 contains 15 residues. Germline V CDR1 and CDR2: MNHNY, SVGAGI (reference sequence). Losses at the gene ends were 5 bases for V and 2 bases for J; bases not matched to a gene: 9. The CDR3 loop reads CASSPRGRRAYEQYV. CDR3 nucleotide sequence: TGTGCCAGCAGTCCGAGGGGGCGACGGGCCTACGAGCAGTACGTC.

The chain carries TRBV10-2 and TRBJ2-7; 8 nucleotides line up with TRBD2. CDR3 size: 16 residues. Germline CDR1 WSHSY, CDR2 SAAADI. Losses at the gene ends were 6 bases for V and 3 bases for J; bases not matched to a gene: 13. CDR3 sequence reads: CASSLTFAGTSYEQYF. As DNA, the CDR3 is TGCGCCAGCAGCTTAACTTTCGCCGGGACTAGCTACGAGCAGTACTTC.

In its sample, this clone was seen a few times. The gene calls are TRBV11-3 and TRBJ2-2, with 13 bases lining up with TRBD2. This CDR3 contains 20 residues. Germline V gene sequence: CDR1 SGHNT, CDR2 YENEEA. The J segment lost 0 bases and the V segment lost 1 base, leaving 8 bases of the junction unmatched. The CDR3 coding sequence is TGTGCCAGCAGCTTAGGATCCGGGACTAGCGGGGAAGCGAACACCGGGGAGCTGTTTTTT. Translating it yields CASSLGSGTSGEANTGELFF. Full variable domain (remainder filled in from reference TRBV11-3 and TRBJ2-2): EAGVVQSPRYKIIEKKQPVAFWCNPISGHNTLYWYLQNLGQGPELLIRYENEEAVDDSQLPKDRFSAERLKGVDSTLKIQPAELGDSAVYLCASSLGSGTSGEANTGELFFGEGSRLTVL.

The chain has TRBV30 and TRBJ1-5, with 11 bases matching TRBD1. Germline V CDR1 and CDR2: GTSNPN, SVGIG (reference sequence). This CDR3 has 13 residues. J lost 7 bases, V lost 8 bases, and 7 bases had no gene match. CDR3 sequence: CAAGTGGRQPQHF. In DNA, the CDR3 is TGTGCCGCCGGGACAGGGGGTAGGCAGCCCCAGCATTTT.

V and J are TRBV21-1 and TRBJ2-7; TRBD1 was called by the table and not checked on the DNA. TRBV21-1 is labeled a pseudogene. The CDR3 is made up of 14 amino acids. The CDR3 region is CASSKTGQGGEQYV. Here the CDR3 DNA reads TGTGCCAGCAGCAAAACGGGACAGGGCGGTGAGCAGTACGTC.

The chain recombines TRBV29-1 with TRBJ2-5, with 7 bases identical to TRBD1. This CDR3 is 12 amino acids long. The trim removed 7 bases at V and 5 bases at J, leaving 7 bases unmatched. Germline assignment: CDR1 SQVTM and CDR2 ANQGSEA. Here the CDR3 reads CSATEGAETQYF. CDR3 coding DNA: TGCAGCGCGACCGAGGGGGCGGAGACCCAGTACTTC.

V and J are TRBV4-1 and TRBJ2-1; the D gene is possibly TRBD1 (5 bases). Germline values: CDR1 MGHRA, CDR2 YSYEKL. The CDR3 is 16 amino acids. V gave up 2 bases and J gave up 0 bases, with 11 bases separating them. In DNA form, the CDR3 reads TGCGCCAGCAGCCAACCGACAGCCAGCTCCTACAATGAGCAGTTCTTC. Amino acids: CASSQPTASSYNEQFF.

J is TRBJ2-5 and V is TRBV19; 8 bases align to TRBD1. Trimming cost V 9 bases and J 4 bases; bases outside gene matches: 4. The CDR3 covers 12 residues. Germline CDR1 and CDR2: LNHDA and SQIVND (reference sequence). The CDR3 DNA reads TGTGCCAGCGGGACAGGAAGAGAGACCCAGTACTTC. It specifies CASGTGRETQYF.

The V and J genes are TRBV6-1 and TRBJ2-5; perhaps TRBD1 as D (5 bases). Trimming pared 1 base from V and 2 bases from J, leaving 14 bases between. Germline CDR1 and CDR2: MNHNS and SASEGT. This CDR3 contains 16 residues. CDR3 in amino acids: CASSEGLRQGQETQYF. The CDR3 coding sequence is TGTGCCAGCAGTGAAGGATTACGGCAGGGACAAGAGACCCAGTACTTC.